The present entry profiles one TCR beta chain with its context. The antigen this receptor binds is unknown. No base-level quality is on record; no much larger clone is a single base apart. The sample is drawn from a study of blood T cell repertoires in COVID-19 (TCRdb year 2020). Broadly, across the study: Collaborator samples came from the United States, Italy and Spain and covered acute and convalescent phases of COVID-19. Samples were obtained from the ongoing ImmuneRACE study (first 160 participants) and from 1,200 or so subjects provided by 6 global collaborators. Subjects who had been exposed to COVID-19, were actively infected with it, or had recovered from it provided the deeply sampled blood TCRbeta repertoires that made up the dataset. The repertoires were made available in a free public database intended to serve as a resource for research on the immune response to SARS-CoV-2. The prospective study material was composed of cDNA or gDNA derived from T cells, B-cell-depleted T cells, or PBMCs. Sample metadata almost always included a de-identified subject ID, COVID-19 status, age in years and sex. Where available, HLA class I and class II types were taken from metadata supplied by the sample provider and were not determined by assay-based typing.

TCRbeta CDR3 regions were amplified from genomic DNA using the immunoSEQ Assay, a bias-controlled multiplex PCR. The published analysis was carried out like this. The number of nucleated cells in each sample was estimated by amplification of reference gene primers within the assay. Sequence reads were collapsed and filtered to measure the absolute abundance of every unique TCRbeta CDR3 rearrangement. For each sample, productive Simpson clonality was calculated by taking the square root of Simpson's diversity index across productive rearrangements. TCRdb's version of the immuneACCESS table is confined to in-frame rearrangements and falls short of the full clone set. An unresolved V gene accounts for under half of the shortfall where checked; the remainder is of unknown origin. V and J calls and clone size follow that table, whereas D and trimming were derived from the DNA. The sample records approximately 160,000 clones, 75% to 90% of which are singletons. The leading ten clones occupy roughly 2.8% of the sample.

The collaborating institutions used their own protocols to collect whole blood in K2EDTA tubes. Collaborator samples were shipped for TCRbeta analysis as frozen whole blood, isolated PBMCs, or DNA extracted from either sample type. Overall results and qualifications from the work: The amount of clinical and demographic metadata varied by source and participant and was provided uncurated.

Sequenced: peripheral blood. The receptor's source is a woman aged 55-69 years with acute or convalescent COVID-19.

The base sequence is TGTGCCAGCAGCTCCGGCGGTCACCTCTACGAGCAGTACTTC. The resulting protein is CASSSGGHLYEQYF. The rearranged chain carries TRBV7-2 and TRBJ2-7; the D gene assignment is ambiguous. Relative to germline, V is 4 bases shorter and J is 3 bases shorter, with 13 bases between their ends. The germline V gene yields SGHTA for CDR1 and FQGNSA for CDR2. Including the terminal cysteine and phenylalanine, the CDR3 comprises 14 residues. Of the read, only the CDR3 DNA is kept; its 42 bases are in frame from base 1.